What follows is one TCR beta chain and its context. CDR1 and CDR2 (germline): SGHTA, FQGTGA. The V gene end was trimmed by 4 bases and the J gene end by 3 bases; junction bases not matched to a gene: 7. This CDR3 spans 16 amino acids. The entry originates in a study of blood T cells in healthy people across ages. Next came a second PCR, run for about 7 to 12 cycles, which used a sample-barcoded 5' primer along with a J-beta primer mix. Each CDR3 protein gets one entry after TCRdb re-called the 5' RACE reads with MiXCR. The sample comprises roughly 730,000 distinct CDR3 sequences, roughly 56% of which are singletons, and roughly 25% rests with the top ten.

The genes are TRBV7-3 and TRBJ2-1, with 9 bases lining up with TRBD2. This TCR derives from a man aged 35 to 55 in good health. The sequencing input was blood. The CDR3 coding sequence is TGTGCCAGCAGCTATATAGCGGGAGAGAACTACAATGAGCAGTTCTTC. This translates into CASSYIAGENYNEQFF.